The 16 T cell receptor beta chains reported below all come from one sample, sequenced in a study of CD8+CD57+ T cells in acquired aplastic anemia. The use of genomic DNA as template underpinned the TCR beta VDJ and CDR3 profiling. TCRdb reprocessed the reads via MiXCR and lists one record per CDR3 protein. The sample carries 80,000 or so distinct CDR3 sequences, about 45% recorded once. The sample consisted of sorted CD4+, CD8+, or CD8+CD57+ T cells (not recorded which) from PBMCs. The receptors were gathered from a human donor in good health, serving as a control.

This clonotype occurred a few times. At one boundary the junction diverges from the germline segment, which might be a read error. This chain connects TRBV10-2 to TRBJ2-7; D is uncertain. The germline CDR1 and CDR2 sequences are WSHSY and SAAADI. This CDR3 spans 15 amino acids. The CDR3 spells CASSESSPCSYEQHF. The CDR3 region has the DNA TGCGCCAGCAGTGAGTCGAGTCCGTGCTCCTACGAGCAGCACTTC.

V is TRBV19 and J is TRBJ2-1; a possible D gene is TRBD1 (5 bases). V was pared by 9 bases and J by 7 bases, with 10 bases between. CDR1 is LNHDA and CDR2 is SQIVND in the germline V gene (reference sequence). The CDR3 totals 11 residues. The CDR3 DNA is TGTGCCAGCAAGACAGCGAATGAGCAGTTCTTC. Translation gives CASKTANEQFF.

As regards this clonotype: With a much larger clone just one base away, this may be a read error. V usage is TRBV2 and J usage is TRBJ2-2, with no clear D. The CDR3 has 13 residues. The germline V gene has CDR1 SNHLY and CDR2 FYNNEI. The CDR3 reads CANSEGQPGVLFF. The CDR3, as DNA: TGTGCCAACAGTGAAGGGCAGCCTGGGGTGCTGTTTTTT.

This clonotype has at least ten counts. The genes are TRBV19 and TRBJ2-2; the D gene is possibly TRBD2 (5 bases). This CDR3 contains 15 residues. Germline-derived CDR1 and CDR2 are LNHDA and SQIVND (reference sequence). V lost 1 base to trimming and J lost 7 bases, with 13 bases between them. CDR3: CASSIGRGSGGELFF. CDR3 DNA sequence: TGTGCCAGTAGTATAGGGCGAGGGAGTGGCGGGGAGCTGTTTTTT. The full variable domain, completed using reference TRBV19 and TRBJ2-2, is DGGITQSPKYLFRKEGQNVTLSCEQNLNHDAMYWYRQDPGQGLRLIYYSQIVNDFQKGDIAEGYSVSREKKESFPLTVTSAQKNPTAFYLCASSIGRGSGGELFFGEGSRLTVL.

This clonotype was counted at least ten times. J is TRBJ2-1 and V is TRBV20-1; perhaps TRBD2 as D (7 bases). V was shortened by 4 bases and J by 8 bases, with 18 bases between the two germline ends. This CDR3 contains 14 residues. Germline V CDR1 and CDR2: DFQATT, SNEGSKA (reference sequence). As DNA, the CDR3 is TGCAGTGCTATTAGCGGGTCAGGGGCGGATGAGCAGTTCTTC. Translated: CSAISGSGADEQFF.

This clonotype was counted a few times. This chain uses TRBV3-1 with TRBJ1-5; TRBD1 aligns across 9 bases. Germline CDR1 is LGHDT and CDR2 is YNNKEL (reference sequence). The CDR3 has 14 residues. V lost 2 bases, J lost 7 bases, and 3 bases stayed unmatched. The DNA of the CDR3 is TGTGCCAGCAGCCAAAGGACAGGGGTACAGCCCCAGCATTTT. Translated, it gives CASSQRTGVQPQHF.

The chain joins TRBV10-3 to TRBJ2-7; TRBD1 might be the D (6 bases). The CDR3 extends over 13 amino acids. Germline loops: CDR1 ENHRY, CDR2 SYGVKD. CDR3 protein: CATTGKGTYEQYF. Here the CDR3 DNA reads TGTGCGACCACAGGGAAGGGAACCTACGAGCAGTACTTC.

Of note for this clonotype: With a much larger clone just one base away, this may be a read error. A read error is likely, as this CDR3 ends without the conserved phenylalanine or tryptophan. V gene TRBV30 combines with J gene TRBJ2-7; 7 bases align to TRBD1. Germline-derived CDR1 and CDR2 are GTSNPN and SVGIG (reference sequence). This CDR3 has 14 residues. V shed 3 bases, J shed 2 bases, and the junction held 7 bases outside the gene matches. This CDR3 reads CAWSSQGSPYEQYL. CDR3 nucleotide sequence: TGTGCCTGGAGCTCACAGGGGTCCCCCTACGAGCAGTACCTC.

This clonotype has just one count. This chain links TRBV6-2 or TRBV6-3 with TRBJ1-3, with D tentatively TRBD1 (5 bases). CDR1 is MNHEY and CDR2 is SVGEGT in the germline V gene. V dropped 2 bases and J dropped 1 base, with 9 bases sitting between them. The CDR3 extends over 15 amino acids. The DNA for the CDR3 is TGTGCCAGCAGTTACAACAGGATATCTGGAAACACCATATATTTT. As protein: CASSYNRISGNTIYF.

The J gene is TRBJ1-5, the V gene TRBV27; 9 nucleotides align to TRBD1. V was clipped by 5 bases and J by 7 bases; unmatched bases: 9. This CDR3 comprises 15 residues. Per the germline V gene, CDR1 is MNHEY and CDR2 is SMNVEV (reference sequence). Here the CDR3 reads CASSKGQGGVQPQHF. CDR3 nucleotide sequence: TGTGCCAGCAGTAAGGGACAGGGAGGAGTGCAGCCCCAGCATTTT.

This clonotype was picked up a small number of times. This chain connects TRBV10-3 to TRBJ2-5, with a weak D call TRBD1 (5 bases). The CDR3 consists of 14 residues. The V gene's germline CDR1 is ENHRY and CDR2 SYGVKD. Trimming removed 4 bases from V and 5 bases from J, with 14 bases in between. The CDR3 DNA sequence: TGTGCCATCAGTGTCTCGACCAGGGCGGAGACCCAGTACTTC. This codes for CAISVSTRAETQYF.

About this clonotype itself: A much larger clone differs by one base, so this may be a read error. The CDR3 nucleotides read TGTGCCAGCAGCTCGCTGGCTAGCGGGAGTTTCTCCTACGAGCAGTACTTC. Its translation is CASSSLASGSFSYEQYF. V usage is TRBV11-1 and J usage is TRBJ2-7; TRBD2 matches 10 bases. CDR1 is SGHAT, CDR2 FQDESV, per germline (reference sequence). This CDR3 spans 17 amino acids. J lost 0 bases, V lost 4 bases, and 9 bases had no gene match.

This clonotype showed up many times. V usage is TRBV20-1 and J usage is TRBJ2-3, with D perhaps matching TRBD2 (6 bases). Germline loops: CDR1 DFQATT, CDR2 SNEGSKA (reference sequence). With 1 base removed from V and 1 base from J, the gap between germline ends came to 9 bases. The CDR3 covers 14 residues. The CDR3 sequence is CSARVGTGTDTQYF. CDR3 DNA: TGCAGTGCTAGAGTCGGGACTGGCACAGATACGCAGTATTTT.

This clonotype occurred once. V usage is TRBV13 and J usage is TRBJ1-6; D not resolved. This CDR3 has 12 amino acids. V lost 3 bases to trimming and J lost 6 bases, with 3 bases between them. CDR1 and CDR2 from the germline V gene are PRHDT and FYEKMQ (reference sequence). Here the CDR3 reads CASSFINSPLHF. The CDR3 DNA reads TGTGCCAGCAGCTTTATTAATTCACCCCTCCACTTT.

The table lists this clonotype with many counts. The CDR3 DNA follows: TGTGCCACCAGCAGAGATCTTGACCCGTTCGAAGCTTTCTTT. It encodes CATSRDLDPFEAFF. The chain recombines TRBV15 with TRBJ1-1; no clear D. Trimming shortened V by 0 bases and J by 8 bases, and 13 bases separated the two germline ends. The germline CDR1 and CDR2 sequences are LNHNV and YYDKDF (reference sequence). The CDR3 contains 14 residues.

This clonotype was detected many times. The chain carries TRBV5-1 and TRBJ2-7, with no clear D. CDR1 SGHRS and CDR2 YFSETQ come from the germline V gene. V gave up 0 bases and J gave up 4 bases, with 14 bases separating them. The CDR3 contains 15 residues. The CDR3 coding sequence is TGCGCCAGCAGCTTGGCCGCAGGATCCTCGTACGAGCAGTACTTC. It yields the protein CASSLAAGSSYEQYF.